The following is a TCR beta chain sequence with its context. Its antigen is unknown. Germline CDR1 is SQVTM and CDR2 is ANQGSEA. V was clipped by 7 bases and J by 3 bases, with 13 bases between them. The CDR3 spans 12 residues. The data stem from a study of identifying expanded T cells in peripheral blood. General study points: Variance in clone template counts between approximately two-week samples significantly increased with total template count across all healthy donors. Over approximately two and four weeks, about 15 and 19 clones changed, versus approximately 1.1 between replicates.

This table comes from immunoSEQ multiplex PCR, and its TCRdb copy is limited to in-frame clones, with some not included. The profile shows 100,000 to 150,000 clones, roughly 90% of them singletons. During the collection period, no donor immune events like infections were recorded. The sequence was obtained from a person between 18 and 69 years old in good health. The chain recombines TRBV29-1 with TRBJ2-7; either TRBD1 or TRBD2 may supply D (7 bases each). Sequencing was done on a sample of blood. CDR3 DNA: TGCAGCGGGGCGGGGGACAGCTACGAGCAGTACTTC. Its protein product is CSGAGDSYEQYF.